Sequencing of this TCR beta chain was carried out in a study of CD8 T cells in Susac syndrome. This clonotype appeared once. Deletions cut 0 bases from V and 5 bases from J, with 10 bases between. The CDR3 runs to 14 residues. CDR1 and CDR2 from the germline V gene are LNHDA and SQIVND (reference sequence). With random hexamers, reverse transcription was performed on about 0.45 to 1 ug of RNA. Via MiXCR, TCRdb re-called the immunoSEQ multiplex PCR reads, giving one row per CDR3 protein. The table includes approximately 200,000 distinct CDR3 sequences, 80% to 95% detected once. The CD8+ and CD4+ T cells were isolated magnetically using a negative isolation approach, whereas the TEMRA cells were enriched by FACS.

The sequencing input was CD8+ T cells from PBMCs. The chain recombines TRBV19 with TRBJ1-2, with D uncertain. This TCR was sampled from a human donor with multiple sclerosis. For the CDR3, the DNA is TGTGCCAGTAGTATAGATCTTGCGGGATATGGCTACACCTTC. Translated, it gives CASSIDLAGYGYTF.